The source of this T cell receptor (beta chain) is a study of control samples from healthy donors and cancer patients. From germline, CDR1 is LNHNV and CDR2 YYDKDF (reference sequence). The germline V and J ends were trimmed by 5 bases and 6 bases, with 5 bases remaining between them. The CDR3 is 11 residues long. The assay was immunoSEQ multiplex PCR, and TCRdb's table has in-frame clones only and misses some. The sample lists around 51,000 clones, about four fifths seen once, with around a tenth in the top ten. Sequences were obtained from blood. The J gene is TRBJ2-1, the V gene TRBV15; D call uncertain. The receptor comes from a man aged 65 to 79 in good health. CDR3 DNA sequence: TGTGCCACCAGCCGTCGCAATGAGCAGTTCTTC. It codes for CATSRRNEQFF.